The 27 T cell receptor beta chains given below trace back to one sample, sequenced in a study of blood T cell repertoires in COVID-19. Some clones are missing from TCRdb's copy, which holds only in-frame ones; the method was immunoSEQ multiplex PCR. The data hold tens of thousands of clones, with about four fifths observed a single time. The sequenced sample consisted of peripheral blood. The receptors come from a woman older than 75 with active or convalescent COVID-19.

This chain connects TRBV5-1 to TRBJ1-1; D unclear. This CDR3 region has 20 residues. V dropped 0 bases and J dropped 4 bases, with 28 bases sitting between them. Germline V CDR1 and CDR2: SGHRS, YFSETQ. The CDR3 protein is CASSLVWWSGNLGPVTEAFF. The CDR3 coding sequence is TGCGCCAGCAGCTTGGTATGGTGGTCGGGAAACTTAGGACCGGTCACTGAAGCTTTCTTT.

The CDR3 here is CASSPTGTDTQYF. The DNA of the CDR3 is TGTGCCAGCAGCCCAACAGGGACAGATACGCAGTATTTT. The chain recombines TRBV7-3 with TRBJ2-3, with D possibly being TRBD1 (6 bases). This CDR3 region has 13 residues. Germline CDR1 is SGHTA and CDR2 is FQGTGA. Trimming removed 5 bases at V and 3 bases at J, with 9 bases between.

The rearrangement joins TRBV5-1 to TRBJ1-2; TRBD1 aligns across 7 bases. With V trimmed by 3 bases and J by 5 bases, 4 bases remained unmatched. This CDR3 region has 13 residues. Germline loops: CDR1 SGHRS, CDR2 YFSETQ. In DNA form, the CDR3 reads TGCGCCAGCAGCTCGACAGGGTTTTATGGCTACACCTTC. This encodes CASSSTGFYGYTF.

This chain joins TRBV5-5 and TRBJ2-2; 7 bases agree with TRBD1. Germline V gene lookup returns CDR1 SGHKS and CDR2 YYEKEE (reference sequence). CDR3 size: 13 residues. Germline trimming cut 4 bases from V and 6 bases from J; bases unmatched to any gene: 3. DNA for the CDR3: TGTGCCAGCAGCCGACAGGGACCCGGGGAGCTGTTTTTT. This sequence encodes CASSRQGPGELFF.

The chain links TRBV3-1 (or the pseudogene TRBV3-2) to TRBJ1-2, with D unresolved. With 4 bases removed from V and 8 bases from J, the gap between germline ends came to 14 bases. The CDR3 runs 13 residues. CDR1 is LGHDT, CDR2 YNNKEL, per germline (reference sequence). This CDR3 is CASSPSSAEGYTF. In nucleotides, the CDR3 is TGTGCCAGCAGCCCAAGCAGCGCAGAGGGCTACACCTTC.

With regard to this clone: Other nucleotide sequences from this sample produce the same CDR3. V and J are TRBV4-3 and TRBJ2-2; D uncertain. V lost 0 bases to trimming and J lost 1 base, with 6 bases between them. Germline CDR1 LGHNA, CDR2 YSLEER. This CDR3 is 15 amino acids long. The CDR3 spells CASSQDSGNTGELFF. CDR3 DNA: TGCGCCAGCAGCCAAGATTCGGGGAACACCGGGGAGCTGTTTTTT.

The rearrangement links TRBV24-1 to TRBJ2-1; 10 nucleotides match TRBD2. There are 16 residues in the CDR3. Germline CDR1 KGHDR, CDR2 SFDVKD. Germline trimming cut 9 bases from V and 9 bases from J; bases unmatched to any gene: 16. The CDR3 DNA reads as TGTGCCACCTCCTCCGGGACTAGCGCCCCGGGGGGTGAGCAGTTCTTC. Amino acid sequence: CATSSGTSAPGGEQFF.

The V gene is TRBV10-1, the J gene TRBJ1-1, with 7 bases fitting TRBD1. The CDR3 has 15 amino acids. CDR1 WNHNN and CDR2 SYGVQD come from the germline V gene (reference sequence). With V trimmed by 0 bases and J by 5 bases, 6 bases remained unmatched. The CDR3 loop is CASSESGRGQTEAFF. CDR3 coding DNA: TGCGCCAGCAGTGAGTCCGGCAGGGGACAGACTGAAGCTTTCTTT.

The chain has TRBV18 and TRBJ2-6; 11 bases are shared with TRBD1. Trimming at V came to 3 bases and at J to 1 base, leaving 11 bases not matched to a gene. The CDR3 totals 20 residues. Per the germline V gene, CDR1 is KGHSH and CDR2 is LQKENI. The CDR3 bases are TGTGCCAGCTCACCGCTCCCGGGACAGGGGGGGAAGTCTGGGGCCAACGTCCTGACTTTC. Protein product: CASSPLPGQGGKSGANVLTF.

This clone was observed once. This chain uses TRBV28 with TRBJ1-4; D may be TRBD1 (6 bases). CDR1 and CDR2 (germline): MDHEN, SYDVKM. The CDR3 loop spans 14 amino acids. Between the trimmed V and J ends, which lost 6 bases and 3 bases, there was a span of 11 bases. CDR3 coding DNA: TGTGCCAGCAGGCTCGGACAGTCTAATGAAAAACTGTTTTTT. Its protein product is CASRLGQSNEKLFF.

The genes are TRBV18 and TRBJ2-1; no reliable D call. The CDR3 runs to 16 residues. Germline CDR1 reads KGHSH; CDR2 reads LQKENI. V lost 6 bases and J 0 bases, leaving 15 bases between the germline ends. DNA of the CDR3: TGTGCCAGCTCTTACATTGAATCCTCCTCCTACAATGAGCAGTTCTTC. It specifies CASSYIESSSYNEQFF.

In nucleotides, the CDR3 is TGTGCCAGCAGTTACCGGGTCTCCTACGAGCAGTACTTC. It yields the protein CASSYRVSYEQYF. This rearrangement joins TRBV6-5 to TRBJ2-7; D is undetermined. Germline V CDR1 and CDR2: MNHEY, SVGAGI. CDR3 length equals 13 residues. V gave up 2 bases and J gave up 0 bases, with 5 bases separating them.

This sequence joins TRBV5-1 and TRBJ1-4; TRBD1 matches at 7 bases. The germline V gene has CDR1 SGHRS and CDR2 YFSETQ. With 3 bases clipped from V and 4 bases from J, the junction kept 3 bases outside the gene matches. This CDR3 contains 14 residues. The CDR3 protein is CASSSGTVNEKLFF. The CDR3 DNA reads TGCGCCAGCAGCTCCGGGACAGTTAATGAAAAACTGTTTTTT.

V and J are TRBV10-3 and TRBJ2-5; D remains ambiguous. The CDR3 loop spans 14 amino acids. Germline assignment: CDR1 ENHRY and CDR2 SYGVKD. Trimming left V 3 bases short and J 4 bases short, with 12 bases between. CDR3 coding DNA: TGTGCCATCAGTGACCCCGGCGGAGCAGAGACCCAGTACTTC. It specifies CAISDPGGAETQYF.

V gene TRBV6-6 combines with J gene TRBJ1-3, with TRBD1 matching over 8 bases. Trimming at V came to 7 bases and at J to 3 bases, leaving 5 bases not matched to a gene. CDR1 is MNHNY, CDR2 SVGAGI, per germline (reference sequence). CDR3 length: 14 residues. The CDR3 DNA is TGTGCCAGCATCCAGGGGGCGAATGGAAACACCATATATTTT. Protein product: CASIQGANGNTIYF.

This chain's CDR3 is CASSDGSAGDHNEQFF. CDR3 in DNA: TGTGCCAGCAGTGACGGGTCAGCGGGGGATCACAATGAGCAGTTCTTC. The chain carries TRBV6-4 and TRBJ2-1; 8 positions agree with TRBD2. The CDR3 has 16 residues. The V segment lost 2 bases and the J segment 5 bases; nucleotides outside the gene matches: 8. CDR1 and CDR2 (germline): MRHNA, SNTAGT.

The CDR3 sequence is CASSWDTEETQYF. The DNA of the CDR3 is TGCGCCAGCAGCTGGGACACTGAAGAGACCCAGTACTTC. This chain joins TRBV5-1 and TRBJ2-5; tentative D call: TRBD1 (6 bases). With 3 bases removed from V and 3 bases from J, the gap between germline ends came to 9 bases. Germline V gives CDR1 SGHRS, CDR2 YFSETQ. The CDR3 length is 13 residues.

The CDR3 region has the DNA TGTGCCAGCAGCTTTTATTTCGGGACAGGGGGCTACGATACGCAGTATTTT. Encoded protein: CASSFYFGTGGYDTQYF. The chain uses TRBV5-6 and TRBJ2-3, with 12 bases that match TRBD1. In germline, CDR1 is SGHDT, CDR2 YYEEEE. The CDR3 covers 17 residues. Losses at the gene ends were 2 bases for V and 6 bases for J; bases not matched to a gene: 10. Looking up the rest from reference TRBV5-6 and TRBJ2-3 gives the full variable domain: DAGVTQSPTHLIKTRGQQVTLRCSPKSGHDTVSWYQQALGQGPQFIFQYYEEEERQRGNFPDRFSGHQFPNYSSELNVNALLLGDSALYLCASSFYFGTGGYDTQYFGPGTRLTVL.

The CDR3 sequence: CASSLDLAGGLGTQETQYF. DNA for the CDR3: TGTGCCAGCAGCTTAGACCTAGCGGGGGGCCTCGGGACCCAAGAGACCCAGTACTTC. J is TRBJ2-5 and V is TRBV7-2; 11 bases are shared with TRBD2. The CDR3 covers 19 residues. CDR1 is SGHTA and CDR2 is FQGNSA in the germline V gene. With 1 base clipped from V and 1 base from J, the junction kept 11 bases outside the gene matches.

CDR3 in DNA: TGTGCCAGCAGCTTTGAGACATTCTCCTACAATGAGCAGTTCTTC. Amino acid sequence: CASSFETFSYNEQFF. The gene calls are TRBV5-4 and TRBJ2-1, with unresolved D. The CDR3 loop spans 15 amino acids. Looked up from germline, CDR1 is SGHNT and CDR2 is YYREEE (reference sequence). Trimming pared 2 bases from V and 0 bases from J, leaving 9 bases between.

J is TRBJ2-7 and V is TRBV6-5, with 8 bases matching TRBD1. Germline CDR1 reads MNHEY; CDR2 reads SVGAGI. J gave up 4 bases and V 2 bases, and 7 bases lay outside the gene matches. This CDR3 region has 15 residues. The CDR3 bases are TGTGCCAGCAGTTACGGCCCGGGACAGGTTTACGAGCAGTACTTC. It codes for CASSYGPGQVYEQYF.

The V gene is TRBV19, the J gene TRBJ1-6, with D perhaps matching TRBD1 (5 bases). The CDR3 is made up of 14 amino acids. The germline V gene has CDR1 LNHDA and CDR2 SQIVND (reference sequence). V lost 6 bases to trimming and J lost 10 bases, with 16 bases between them. DNA for the CDR3: TGTGCCAGTAGCGGGCAGGGTTGGGGCTCACCCCTCCACTTT. Residues: CASSGQGWGSPLHF.

The chain is built from TRBV15 and TRBJ2-7, with 7 bases identical to TRBD1. J was trimmed by 4 bases and V by 4 bases; bases with no gene match: 10. Germline CDR1 is LNHNV and CDR2 is YYDKDF (reference sequence). The CDR3 sequence is 15 residues long. CDR3 sequence: CATSKDRATAYEQYF. DNA for the CDR3: TGTGCCACCAGCAAAGACAGGGCCACCGCATACGAGCAGTACTTC.

The rearrangement joins TRBV6-6 to TRBJ1-1; the D gene is possibly TRBD1 (6 bases). This CDR3 contains 16 residues. Between the trimmed V and J ends, which lost 5 bases and 5 bases, there was a span of 21 bases. Germline CDR1 reads MNHNY; CDR2 reads SVGAGI (reference sequence). CDR3: CASSRRTGAGETEAFF. The CDR3 bases are TGTGCCAGCAGTCGAAGGACTGGCGCAGGGGAGACTGAAGCTTTCTTT.

V is TRBV24-1 and J is TRBJ2-5, with D unresolved. V was pared by 2 bases and J by 2 bases, with 5 bases between. There are 13 residues in the CDR3. Germline loops: CDR1 KGHDR, CDR2 SFDVKD. The CDR3 sequence is CATSDSAQETQYF. The DNA for the CDR3 is TGTGCCACCAGTGATTCCGCGCAAGAGACCCAGTACTTC.

The table lists this clone with a few counts. The gene calls are TRBV19 and TRBJ1-5; D uncertain. In germline, CDR1 is LNHDA, CDR2 SQIVND (reference sequence). Trimming pared 5 bases from V and 6 bases from J, leaving 11 bases between. The CDR3 is 13 amino acids. CDR3: CASSDGEVQPQHF. DNA of the CDR3: TGTGCCAGTAGTGACGGGGAGGTTCAGCCCCAGCATTTT.

This sequence joins TRBV11-2 and TRBJ1-6, with D possibly TRBD1 on 5 matching bases. The CDR3 has 14 amino acids. Trimming took 3 bases from V and 7 from J, leaving 10 bases between them. Germline V gene lookup returns CDR1 SGHAT and CDR2 FQNNGV. The DNA for the CDR3 is TGTGCCAGCAGCTTCCGGGACTTAAATTCACCCCTCCACTTT. This sequence encodes CASSFRDLNSPLHF.